This TCR beta chain was profiled in a study of CD4 T cells in relation to SARS-CoV-2 and coronaviruses. Only in-frame clones appear in the TCRdb table, and some are missing; sequencing was by immunoSEQ multiplex PCR. The table shows about 40,000 clones, with less than 85% occurring only once. Trimming cost V 3 bases and J 2 bases, with 7 bases left between them. Germline CDR1 and CDR2: MNHEY and SMNVEV (reference sequence). This CDR3 is 14 amino acids long. Findings of the study overall: About 65% of donors had memory CD4+ clonotypes crossrecognizing SARS-CoV-2 and common cold coronavirus spike.

A remark on this clone: No antigen is known for it.

J is TRBJ2-2 and V is TRBV27; D not certain. This clonotype was sampled from an adult with COVID-19. Material for sequencing was naive CD4+ T cells from PBMCs, cultured in vitro. Subset reported: naive CD4+ T cells isolated by negative enrichment. The CDR3: CASSFIRNTGELFF. CDR3 DNA sequence: TGTGCCAGCAGTTTTATAAGAAACACCGGGGAGCTGTTTTTT.